A selection of T cell receptor beta chains follows, all from one sample in a study of molecular identifiers for immune sequencing clone quantification. TCRdb independently ran MiXCR on the PCR reads; one entry per CDR3 protein. The sample shows more than 250,000 distinct CDR3 sequences, about 20% of them seen only once. Specimen: naive CD8+ T cells from blood, with Jurkat cell RNA spiked in. The source of these receptors is a human donor in good health. Some libraries in this study had Jurkat cell RNA spiked in. Each CDR3 is given with its conserved first and last residue. D genes are given only for firm matches. A row's size may be missing; if present it is once, few, many or a size class.

CASSPDRQRASYEQYF	TGTGCCAGCAGCCCGGATCGCCAGCGCGCGTCCTACGAGCAGTACTTC	TRBV5-5	TRBJ2-7	many	NA
CASSGNTDTQYF	TGTGCCAGCAGCGGCAACACAGATACGCAGTATTTT	TRBV9	TRBJ2-3	many	NA
CASSYDGMSTDTQYF	TGTGCCAGCAGTTACGACGGGATGAGTACAGATACGCAGTATTTT	TRBV6-2/TRBV6-3	TRBJ2-3	many	NA
CASSLVLAPSTDTQYF	TGTGCCAGCAGCTTAGTGTTAGCGCCAAGCACAGATACGCAGTATTTT	TRBV7-6	TRBJ2-3	many	NA
CASSVARLAGNTGELFF	TGTGCCAGCAGCGTGGCCCGACTAGCGGGAAACACCGGGGAGCTGTTTTTT	TRBV9	TRBJ2-2	many	TRBD2
CASSDERGLAFF	TGTGCCAGCAGCGACGAAAGGGGGCTAGCTTTCTTT	TRBV9	TRBJ1-1	many	TRBD1
CASSYPDDDEQYF	TGTGCCAGCAGCTACCCCGATGATGACGAGCAGTACTTC	TRBV3-1	TRBJ2-7	many	NA
CASSGVTQETQYF	TGTGCCAGCAGCGGAGTAACCCAAGAGACCCAGTACTTC	TRBV13	TRBJ2-5	NA	NA
CSGTSGNVEQYF	TGCAGCGGGACTAGCGGGAACGTCGAGCAGTACTTC	TRBV29-1	TRBJ2-7	many	TRBD2
CASETSGTYEQYF	TGTGCCAGCGAGACTAGCGGGACCTACGAGCAGTACTTC	TRBV7-9	TRBJ2-7	many	TRBD2
CASTQMGEAAQPQHF	TGTGCCAGCACTCAGATGGGGGAGGCGGCCCAGCCCCAGCATTTT	TRBV28	TRBJ1-5	many	NA
CASSEDFRTDTQYF	TGTGCCAGCAGCGAGGACTTCCGCACAGATACGCAGTATTTT	TRBV7-9	TRBJ2-3	many	NA
CASSTRLAGGEQFF	TGTGCCAGCAGCACCAGACTAGCGGGGGGTGAGCAGTTCTTC	TRBV7-2	TRBJ2-1	many	TRBD2
CASSLPVAGLNDQPQHF	TGTGCCAGCAGCCTCCCCGTGGCAGGGCTCAACGATCAGCCCCAGCATTTT	TRBV28	TRBJ1-5	NA	NA